The entry below gives a single T cell receptor (beta chain) sequence along with its context. This receptor's antigen is unknown. Per-nucleotide qualities are absent, and no much larger clonotype sits a single base away. This sample was included in a study of shared clonotypes between healthy human individuals (TCRdb year 2020). General notes on the study: The cohort comprised two women and a few men aged 18 to 49 years. For each donor, three plates each were used for CD4 naive and CD4 memory, two plates were used for CD8 naive, and one plate was used for CD8 memory. To estimate repertoire size and how much clonotypes are shared between individuals, the study performed deep sequencing of blood TCR repertoires from a few healthy adults. Leukapheresis yielded between about 0.85 and 10 billion PBMCs per donor. To increase sequencing depth and limit assay-specific biases, different laboratories used diverse techniques to prepare libraries and sequence TCR repertoires. The paper's findings and limits, for the study overall: Rarefaction of sorted-subset datasets indicated incomplete sequencing despite the large sequencing depth. Pairwise subsampling led to the expectation that sequencing depth would affect the degree of clonotype sharing among donors. Larger estimated clonotype richness was generally found for naive subsets than for memory subsets. The small number of donors limited the genetic and exposure-history diversity represented. Higher generation probabilities were observed for clonotypes shared by all four sorted-subset donors than for non-shared clonotypes. Across a few donors, approximately 5% of naive CD4, around 3.3% of naive CD8, approximately 2.5% of memory CD4, and around 0.4% of memory CD8 clonotypes were shared. Sampling was restricted to blood, and TCR repertoires in tissues likely differ from the TCR repertoires found in blood.

Healthy HIV-negative adults with no recently reported acute infections or vaccinations were included as donors. Every donor was a Caucasian adult living in Nashville, Tennessee, USA. Magnetic negative selection was used to enrich CD4+ T cells, after which naive cells were positively selected on CD45RA and the negative fraction became the memory subset. After blood collection by leukapheresis, PBMCs were isolated using Ficoll-Histopaque density gradient centrifugation and then cryopreserved in the vapor phase of liquid nitrogen. Analytical flow cytometry was used to check the purity and quantity of each magnetically sorted T cell population. Each sorted fraction had its genomic DNA isolated and then quantified by UV absorbance on a Nanodrop 2000c. Using the deep immunoSEQ assay, multiplex PCR amplified TCR CDR3 regions from genomic DNA. Genomic DNA extracted from each cell subset was distributed evenly over all wells of several immunoSEQ 96-well plates, and each plate served as one replicate. For sorted subsets, each replicate PCR was loaded with 150 to 250 ng genomic DNA, equivalent to about 30,000 T cell genomes. Purified libraries were measured with a Qubit 3.0 fluorometer, size-checked on a Bioanalyzer 2100, and measured again with the KAPA Library Quantification kit. Each immunoSEQ 96-well plate was sequenced on its own single-read 150-cycle Illumina NextSeq 550 flow cell. The authors' pipeline ran thus. Because the immunoSEQ output included only junctional sequences and no quality scores, the filtering could not be the same as the filtering used for full-length reads. To assign V/J genes and CDR3, sequences were annotated using PyIR, a Python wrapper for IgBLAST v1.9, with IMGT germline references. Reads were filtered out if the reads had weak V/J assignments (E-value above 1e-6), no CDR3, stop codons, out-of-frame junctions, or ambiguous translated residues. V3J clonotypes were defined by identical inferred V gene, J gene, and CDR3 amino acid sequence. The percentage overlap between two repertoires was calculated by dividing the number of shared unique clonotypes by the size of the smaller repertoire. Richness of each repertoire was evaluated using RTK rarefaction, the Chao1 estimator, and Recon v2.1 estimates of unobserved clonotypes. Generation probabilities were computed with OLGA for all TCRbeta clonotypes obtained by the gDNA method from a handful of donors. TCRdb retrieved this table from immuneACCESS and kept in-frame rearrangements only. Not all clones are present; in checked studies, unresolved V genes account for under half, and no reason is known for the remainder. The DNA was the basis for D and trimming; V, J and clone size are from that table. Within this sample are over 700,000 clones, with just under 75% of them counted one time only. The ten largest clones take up about 1.8% of the sample.

V lost 3 bases and J lost 6 bases, and the count of bases not matched to a germline gene is 6. Looking up the germline V gene yields CDR1 MGHRA and CDR2 YSYEKL. There are 15 amino acids in the CDR3, from cysteine to phenylalanine inclusive. Only the CDR3 DNA stays, 45 bases, in frame from base 1. The rearranged segments are TRBV4-1 and TRBJ2-7; 12 bases in between match TRBD2. The source material was memory CD4+ T cells sorted from blood. What the cell subset or site label conveys for this sample: CD45RA-negative fraction. This TCR was sampled from a woman aged 25 to 39 in good health. CDR3 region: CASSHIGLAGSEQYF. The DNA sequence reads TGCGCCAGCAGCCATATCGGACTAGCGGGAAGCGAGCAGTACTTC.